This T cell receptor (beta chain) was recovered during a study of T and B cells in COVID-19 patients (dated by TCRdb to 2018 to 2020). In terms of the full investigation: Using TRB and IGH repertoire sequencing of peripheral blood, the study characterized adaptive immunity in COVID-19 patients who had active infection or had recovered. Repertoire analyses used an age-matched reference group of 30 to 40 healthy donors who were negative for COVID-19 antibodies as the comparison. Of the approximately 22 patients in the active-infection cohort, about 18 had comorbidities associated with unfavorable COVID-19 outcome. Over 7 million TCR sequences were analysed in a TCR and BCR sequence repository that covered around 34 patients and around 66 time points. A couple of patients were in both the active and recovered cohorts because samples existed from active disease and from after recovery. Critical illness requiring mechanical ventilation or ECMO was present in about 65% of the roughly 20 patients in the active-infection cohort. A median age of approximately 30 years was recorded in the recovered cohort versus roughly 72 years in the active-infection cohort. The recovered cohort included 19 patients who contributed about 21 samples, and most of those patients had mild to moderate COVID-19 that was managed on an outpatient basis. As many as 9 follow-up blood samples were taken per patient, and some of the samples covered different disease stages within the same individual.

TRB repertoires were amplified using about 240-550 ng of genomic DNA isolated from blood. Broad study findings and their caveats: Specific T cell subsets (CD4+/Treg/CD8+) and sorted SARS-CoV-2-responsive or tetramer+ T cells had not yet been sequenced, and these experiments were ongoing. A total of 2,000 to 2,500 exclusive TCR clusters, including about 32 low-pGen clusters, were found in the recovered cohort. Few blood samples were available from mildly ill patients while symptoms were present or from severe cases at early time points. The cohort was judged too small for assessing how HLA contributes to COVID-19 susceptibility or severity. TRB repertoires were found to be highly clonal in active COVID-19, whereas diversity and richness at recovery were found to rise above healthy donor levels. Prospective validation of the reported TCR clusters was stated to be required before clinical use. Strongly skewed TRBV/TRBJ gene usage was reported in patients with COVID-19.

Only a few counts were recorded for this clonotype. There is no known antigen for this receptor. The record has no base qualities; no much larger clone is one base away. These reads were obtained on an Illumina MiSeq. Multiplex PCR with BIOMED2 TRB-A/B primer pools was used to amplify the TRB rearrangements. Illumina-compatible adapters and 7-nucleotide sample barcodes were added to the amplicons in two consecutive PCRs. Phusion HS II polymerase was used for all library PCRs. Amplicons were purified from gel with the NucleoSpin Gel and PCR Clean-up kit, quantified on Qubit, and pooled at 3.5 to 4.5 nM. Before Illumina next-generation sequencing, the quality of the amplicon pool was assessed on an Agilent 2100 Bioanalyzer. In the paper's pipeline: Annotation of TRB rearrangements was performed with MiXCR 3.0.8 using the default MiXCR reference library. Sequences with fewer than 2 reads and non-productive reads were filtered out, and every unique CDR3 nucleotide sequence was treated as a single clone. R 3.5.1 was used to calculate clonality, diversity, richness and V-J gene usage. GLIPH2 was used to cluster TCRs by CDR3 similarity, and OLGA was used to calculate generation probabilities. GLIPH2 clusters were kept only when the clusters contained at least four unique TCR clonotypes present in at least three individuals. TCRdb trimmed the raw reads at Q25, called clones with MiXCR and kept productive beta chains. Entries are consolidated by CDR3 protein sequence, retaining the most common genes and DNA. The V and J calls follow TCRdb's processing rather than the paper's. The sample contains 5,500 to 8,000 distinct CDR3 sequences, 25% to 35% of them found a single time. The top ten clonotypes cover under 25% of the sample.

V is clipped by 1 base and J by 4 bases, and the sequence between their germline boundaries is 8 bases long. The germline V gene encodes CDR1 SGHRS and CDR2 YFSETQ. Including the terminal cysteine and phenylalanine, the CDR3 comprises 14 residues. Only CDR3 DNA is held: 42 bases, read in frame from base 1. The sample was blood. Recombination linked TRBV5-1 to TRBJ2-2, with an unclear D gene assignment. The origin of this receptor is a human donor with active COVID-19. The CDR3 corresponds to CASSLYRTTGELFF. The nucleotide sequence is TGCGCCAGCAGCTTGTATAGAACCACCGGGGAGCTGTTTTTT.